This T cell receptor (beta chain) was retrieved from a study of a mutant IDH1 vaccine in newly diagnosed glioma. Study at large: With temozolomide cycles, or 4-6 weeks after radiotherapy alone, vaccination was started.

Noted time point: week 5, during vaccination. Vaccinated patients received 300 ug of mutant IDH1 20-mer peptide per dose, with topical imiquimod. The germline V gene encodes CDR1 GTSNPN and CDR2 SVGIG (reference sequence). This CDR3 region has 11 residues. Trimming pared 8 bases from V and 8 bases from J, leaving 15 bases between. Study outcomes and limitations: Pseudoprogression apparently lacked any relation to changes in top peripheral T cell clonotypes. The vaccine induced immune responses, and these occurred in around 93% of patients.

A word on this clone: Its antigen is currently unknown.

Using immunoSEQ multiplex PCR, the repertoire was profiled, and TCRdb retains in-frame clones only, with some absent. The sample holds 30,000 to 40,000 clones, around 60% seen once. The receptor was isolated from a woman younger than 35 with glioma. The sequenced sample was PBMCs, obtained from a glioma patient whose treatment included an IDH1 peptide vaccine. The gene calls are TRBV30 and TRBJ1-2; possible D gene TRBD1, 5 bases. CDR3 coding DNA: TGTGCCGGATCCCAGGGAGTCGGCTACACCTTC. The encoded protein is CAGSQGVGYTF.